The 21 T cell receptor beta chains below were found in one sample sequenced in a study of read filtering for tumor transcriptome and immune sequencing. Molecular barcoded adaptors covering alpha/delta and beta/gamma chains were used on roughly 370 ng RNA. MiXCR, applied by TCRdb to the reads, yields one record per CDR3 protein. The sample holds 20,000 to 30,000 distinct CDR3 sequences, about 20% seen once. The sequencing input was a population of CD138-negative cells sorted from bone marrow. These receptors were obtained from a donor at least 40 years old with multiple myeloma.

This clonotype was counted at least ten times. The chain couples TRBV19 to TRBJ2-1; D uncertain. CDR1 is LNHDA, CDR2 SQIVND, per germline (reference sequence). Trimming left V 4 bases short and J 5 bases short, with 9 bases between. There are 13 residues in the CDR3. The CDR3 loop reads CASSRQYHNEQFF. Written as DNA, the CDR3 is TGTGCCAGTAGTAGACAATACCACAATGAGCAGTTCTTC.

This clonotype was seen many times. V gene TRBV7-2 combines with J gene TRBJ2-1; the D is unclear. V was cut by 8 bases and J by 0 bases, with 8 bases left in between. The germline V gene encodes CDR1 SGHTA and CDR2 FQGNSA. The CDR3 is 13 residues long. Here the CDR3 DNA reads TGTGCCAGCGAGATCAGCTCCTACAATGAGCAGTTCTTC. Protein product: CASEISSYNEQFF.

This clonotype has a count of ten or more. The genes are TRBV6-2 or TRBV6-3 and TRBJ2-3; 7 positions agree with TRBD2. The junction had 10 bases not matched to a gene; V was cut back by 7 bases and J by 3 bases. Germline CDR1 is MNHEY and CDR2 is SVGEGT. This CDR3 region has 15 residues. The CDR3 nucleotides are TGTGCCAGCATCCGAGGCGGGAGTAGGACAGATACGCAGTATTTT. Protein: CASIRGGSRTDTQYF.

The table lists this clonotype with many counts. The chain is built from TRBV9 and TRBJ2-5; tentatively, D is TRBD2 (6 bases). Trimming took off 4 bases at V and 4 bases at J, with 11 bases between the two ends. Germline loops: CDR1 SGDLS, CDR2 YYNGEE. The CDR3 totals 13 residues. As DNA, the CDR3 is TGTGCCAGCAGCTCGAAGCGGGCAGAGACCCAGTACTTC. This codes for CASSSKRAETQYF.

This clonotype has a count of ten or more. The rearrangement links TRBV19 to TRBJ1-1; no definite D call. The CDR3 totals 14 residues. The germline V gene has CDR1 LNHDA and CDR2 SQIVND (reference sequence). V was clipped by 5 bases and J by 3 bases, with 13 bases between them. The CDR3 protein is CASSPEDGYTEAFF. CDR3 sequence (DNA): TGTGCCAGTAGTCCGGAGGACGGTTACACTGAAGCTTTCTTT.

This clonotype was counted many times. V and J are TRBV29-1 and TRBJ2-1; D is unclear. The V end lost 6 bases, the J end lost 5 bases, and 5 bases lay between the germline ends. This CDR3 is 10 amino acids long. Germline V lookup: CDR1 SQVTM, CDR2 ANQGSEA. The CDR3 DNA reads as TGCAGCGTGAGCCACAATGAGCAGTTCTTC. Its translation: CSVSHNEQFF.

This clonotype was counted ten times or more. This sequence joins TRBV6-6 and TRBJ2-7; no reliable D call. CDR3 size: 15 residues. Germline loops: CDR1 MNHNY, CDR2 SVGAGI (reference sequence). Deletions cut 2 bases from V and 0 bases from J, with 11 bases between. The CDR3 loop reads CASSYIVGNSYEQYF. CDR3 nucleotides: TGTGCCAGCAGTTACATTGTGGGTAACTCCTACGAGCAGTACTTC.

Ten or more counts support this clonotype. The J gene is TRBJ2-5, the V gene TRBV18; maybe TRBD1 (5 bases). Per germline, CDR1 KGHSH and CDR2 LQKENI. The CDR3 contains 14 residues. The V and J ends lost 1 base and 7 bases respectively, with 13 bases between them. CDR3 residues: CASSPLDILGTQYF. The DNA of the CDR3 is TGTGCCAGCTCACCACTGGACATTCTCGGGACCCAGTACTTC. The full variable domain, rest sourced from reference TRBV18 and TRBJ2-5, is NAGVMQNPRHLVRRRGQEARLRCSPMKGHSHVYWYRQLPEEGLKFMVYLQKENIIDESGMPKERFSAEFPKEGPSILRIQQVVRGDSAAYFCASSPLDILGTQYFGPGTRLLVL.

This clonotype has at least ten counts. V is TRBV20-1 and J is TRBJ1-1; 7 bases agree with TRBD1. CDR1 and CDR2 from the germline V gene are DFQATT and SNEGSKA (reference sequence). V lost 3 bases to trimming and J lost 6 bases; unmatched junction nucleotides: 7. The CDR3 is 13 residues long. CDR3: CSARQTGFPEAFF. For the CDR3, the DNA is TGCAGTGCTAGGCAGACAGGGTTCCCTGAAGCTTTCTTT.

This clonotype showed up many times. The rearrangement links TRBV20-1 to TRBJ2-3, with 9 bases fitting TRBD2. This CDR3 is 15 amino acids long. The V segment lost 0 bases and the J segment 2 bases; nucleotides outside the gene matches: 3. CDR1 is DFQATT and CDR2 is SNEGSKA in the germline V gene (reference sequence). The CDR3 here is CSARDSGRHTDTQYF. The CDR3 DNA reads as TGCAGTGCTAGAGATAGCGGGAGACACACAGATACGCAGTATTTT.

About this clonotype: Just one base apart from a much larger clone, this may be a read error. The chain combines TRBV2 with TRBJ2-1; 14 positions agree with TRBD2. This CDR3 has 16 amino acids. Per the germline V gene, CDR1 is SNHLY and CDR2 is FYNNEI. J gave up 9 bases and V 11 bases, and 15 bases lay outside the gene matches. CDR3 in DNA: TGTGCCGGCTCAACTAACCCGGGACTAGCGGGAGTTGAGCAGTTCTTC. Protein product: CAGSTNPGLAGVEQFF.

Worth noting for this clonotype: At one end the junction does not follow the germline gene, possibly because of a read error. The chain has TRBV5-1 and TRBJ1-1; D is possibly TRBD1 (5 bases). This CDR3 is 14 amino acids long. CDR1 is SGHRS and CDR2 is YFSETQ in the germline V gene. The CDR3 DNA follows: TGCGCCAGCAGCGACGGGGGTTATGATTCACCCTTCCACTTT. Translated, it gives CASSDGGYDSPFHF.

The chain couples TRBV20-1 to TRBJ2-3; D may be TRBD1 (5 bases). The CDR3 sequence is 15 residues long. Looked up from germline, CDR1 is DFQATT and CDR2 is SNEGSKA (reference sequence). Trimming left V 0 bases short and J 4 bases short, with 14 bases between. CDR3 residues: CSAREQERTADTQYF. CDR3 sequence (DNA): TGCAGTGCTAGAGAACAGGAGAGAACGGCAGATACGCAGTATTTT.

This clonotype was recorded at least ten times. In nucleotides, the CDR3 is TGTGCCAGCAGTTGGCTCAGGGGGAATCAGCCCCAGCATTTT. As protein: CASSWLRGNQPQHF. This sequence joins TRBV6-2 or TRBV6-3 and TRBJ1-5; TRBD1 aligns across 7 bases. The CDR3 sequence is 14 residues long. V was clipped by 4 bases and J by 4 bases; unmatched bases: 4. Germline lookup yields CDR1 MNHEY and CDR2 SVGEGT.

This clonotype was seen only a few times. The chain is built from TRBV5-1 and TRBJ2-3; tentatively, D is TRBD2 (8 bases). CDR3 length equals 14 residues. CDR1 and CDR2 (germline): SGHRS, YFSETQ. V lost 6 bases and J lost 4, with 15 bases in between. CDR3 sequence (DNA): TGCGCCAGCAACCCGGGAGGGGGCTCAGATACGCAGTATTTT. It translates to CASNPGGGSDTQYF.

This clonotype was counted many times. The CDR3 sequence is CASSPGTSGRAFKAKNIQYF. The CDR3, as DNA: TGTGCCAGCAGCCCCGGGACTAGCGGGAGGGCCTTCAAAGCCAAAAACATTCAGTACTTC. The chain employs TRBV9 and TRBJ2-4, with 16 bases lining up with TRBD2. CDR3 length: 20 residues. Germline V lookup: CDR1 SGDLS, CDR2 YYNGEE. The J segment lost 0 bases and the V segment lost 4 bases, leaving 10 bases of the junction unmatched.

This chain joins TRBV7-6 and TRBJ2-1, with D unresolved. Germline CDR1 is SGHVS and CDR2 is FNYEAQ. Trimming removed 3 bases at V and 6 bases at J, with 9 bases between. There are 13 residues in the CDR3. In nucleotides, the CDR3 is TGTGCCAGCAGCTTGGCTGACATCAATGAGCAGTTCTTC. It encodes CASSLADINEQFF.

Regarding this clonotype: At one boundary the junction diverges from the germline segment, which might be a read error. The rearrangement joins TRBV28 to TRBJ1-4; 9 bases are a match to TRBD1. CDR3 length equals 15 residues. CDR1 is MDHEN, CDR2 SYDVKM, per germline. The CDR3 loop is CASSSTQGARAKLFF. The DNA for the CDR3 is TGTGCCAGCAGTAGTACACAGGGGGCGCGGGCAAAATTGTTTTTT.

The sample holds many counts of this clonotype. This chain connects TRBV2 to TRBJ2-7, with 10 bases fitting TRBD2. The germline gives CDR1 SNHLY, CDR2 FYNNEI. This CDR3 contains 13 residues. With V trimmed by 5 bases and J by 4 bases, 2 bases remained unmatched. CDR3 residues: CASSRTSGYEQYF. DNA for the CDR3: TGTGCCAGCAGTCGGACTAGCGGTTACGAGCAGTACTTC.

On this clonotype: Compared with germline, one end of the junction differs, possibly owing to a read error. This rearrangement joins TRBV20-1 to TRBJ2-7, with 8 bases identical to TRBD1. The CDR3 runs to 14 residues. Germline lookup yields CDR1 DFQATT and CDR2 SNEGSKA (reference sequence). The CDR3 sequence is CSAPSRDRGYEQYF. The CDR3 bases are TGTAGTGCTCCCAGCCGAGACAGGGGTTACGAGCAGTACTTC.

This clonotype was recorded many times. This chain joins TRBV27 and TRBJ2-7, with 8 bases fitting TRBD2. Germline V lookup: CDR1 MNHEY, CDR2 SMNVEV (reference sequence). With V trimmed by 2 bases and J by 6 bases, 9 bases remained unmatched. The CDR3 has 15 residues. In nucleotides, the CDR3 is TGTGCCAGCAGTTTAACGGTAGCGGGGATGGGCGAGCAGTACTTC. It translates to CASSLTVAGMGEQYF.